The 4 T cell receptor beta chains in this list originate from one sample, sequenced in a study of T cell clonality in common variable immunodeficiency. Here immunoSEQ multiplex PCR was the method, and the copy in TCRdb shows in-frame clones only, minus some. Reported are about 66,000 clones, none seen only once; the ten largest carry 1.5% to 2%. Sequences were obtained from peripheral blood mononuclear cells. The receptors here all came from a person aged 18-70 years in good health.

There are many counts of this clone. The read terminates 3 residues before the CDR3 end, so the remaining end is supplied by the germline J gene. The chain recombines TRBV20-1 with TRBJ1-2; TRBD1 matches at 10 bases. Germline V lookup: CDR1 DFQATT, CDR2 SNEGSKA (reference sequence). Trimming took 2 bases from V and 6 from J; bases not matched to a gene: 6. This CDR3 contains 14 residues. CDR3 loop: CSARWAGTGDGYTF. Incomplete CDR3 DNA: TGCAGTGCTAGATGGGCGGGGACAGGGGATGGC.

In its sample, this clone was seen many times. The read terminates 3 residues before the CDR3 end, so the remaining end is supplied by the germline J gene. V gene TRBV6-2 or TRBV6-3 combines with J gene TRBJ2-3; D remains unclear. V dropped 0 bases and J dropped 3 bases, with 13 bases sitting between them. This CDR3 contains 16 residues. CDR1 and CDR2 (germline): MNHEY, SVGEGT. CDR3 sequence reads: CASSYSSLPRTDTQYF. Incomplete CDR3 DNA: TGTGCCAGCAGTTACTCCAGCCTTCCGCGGACAGATACG.

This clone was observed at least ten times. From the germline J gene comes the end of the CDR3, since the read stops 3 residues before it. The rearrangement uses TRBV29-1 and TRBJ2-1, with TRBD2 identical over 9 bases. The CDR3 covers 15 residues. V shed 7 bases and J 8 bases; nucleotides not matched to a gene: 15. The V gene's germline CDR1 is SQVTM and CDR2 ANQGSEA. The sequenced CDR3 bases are TGCAGCGCCCCCCTAGGGCTAGCGGGACACGATGAG. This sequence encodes CSAPLGLAGHDE. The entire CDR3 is CSAPLGLAGHDEQFF.

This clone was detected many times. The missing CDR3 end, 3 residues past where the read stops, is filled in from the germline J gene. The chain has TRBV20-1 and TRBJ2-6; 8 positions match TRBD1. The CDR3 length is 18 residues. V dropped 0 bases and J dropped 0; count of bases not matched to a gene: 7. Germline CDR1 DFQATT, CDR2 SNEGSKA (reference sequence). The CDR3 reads CSARESGTGYSGANVLTF. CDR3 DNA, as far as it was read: TGCAGTGCTAGAGAATCCGGGACAGGCTACTCTGGGGCCAACGTC.